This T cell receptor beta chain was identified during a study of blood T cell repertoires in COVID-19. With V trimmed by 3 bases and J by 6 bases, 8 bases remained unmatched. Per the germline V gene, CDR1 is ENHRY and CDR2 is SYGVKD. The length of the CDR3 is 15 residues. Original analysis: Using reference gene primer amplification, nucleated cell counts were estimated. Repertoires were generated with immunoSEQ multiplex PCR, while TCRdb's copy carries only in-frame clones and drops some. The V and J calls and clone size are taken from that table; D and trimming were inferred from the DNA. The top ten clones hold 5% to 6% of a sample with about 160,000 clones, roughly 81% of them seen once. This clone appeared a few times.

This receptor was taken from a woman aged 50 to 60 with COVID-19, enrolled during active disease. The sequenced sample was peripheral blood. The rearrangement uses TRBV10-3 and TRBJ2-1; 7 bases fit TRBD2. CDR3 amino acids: CAISETGGGLNEQFF. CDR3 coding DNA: TGTGCCATCAGTGAAACTGGCGGGGGACTCAATGAGCAGTTCTTC.